This T cell receptor beta chain was sequenced during a study of blood T cell repertoires in COVID-19. Study-level background: The origin of the acute and convalescent COVID-19 samples was the United States, Italy and Spain. PBMCs, B-cell-depleted T cells, or T cells provided the cDNA or gDNA that made up the material.

Source study methods: Estimation of nucleated cell counts was performed using reference gene primer amplification. TCRdb's table, derived via immunoSEQ multiplex PCR, lists solely in-frame clones and lacks some. V and J calls and clone size are copied from that table; D and trimming were computed from the DNA. The sample contains about 360,000 clones, around 86% of which appear only once. The CDR3 length is 14 residues. Germline V gene sequence: CDR1 LNHDA, CDR2 SQIVND (reference sequence). Trimming at V came to 5 bases and at J to 4 bases, leaving 6 bases not matched to a gene. The sequencing input was peripheral blood. The rearrangement links TRBV19 to TRBJ2-7; 9 nucleotides match TRBD1. This sequence originates from a human donor in a cohort sampled during active COVID-19. In DNA form, the CDR3 reads TGTGCCAGTAGTCGACAGGGGGAATGGTACGAGCAGTACTTC. Its protein product is CASSRQGEWYEQYF.